The entry below gives a single TCR beta chain sequence along with its context. The antigen is not known. This specimen belongs to a study of response to subunit inactivated influenza vaccine. Per germline, CDR1 SGHRS and CDR2 YFSETQ. Trimming took 0 bases from V and 2 from J, leaving 8 bases between them. CDR3 length: 14 residues. TCRdb called the RT-PCR reads again in MiXCR, with one record for every CDR3 protein. This table has 450,000 to 600,000 distinct CDR3 sequences, around 7.9% appearing once. Overall study findings and caveats: The authors suggested that every seasonal influenza vaccination recruits few new T cells.

This sequence joins TRBV5-1 and TRBJ1-2, with D hard to call. Source: PBMCs from blood, taken around 25 months after vaccination. This sequence was found in a man in his fifties or sixties who received an inactivated influenza vaccine. The CDR3 is CASSLATENYGYTF. The CDR3 nucleotides read TGCGCCAGCAGCTTGGCGACGGAGAACTATGGCTACACCTTC.